The present T cell receptor beta chain was sequenced within a study of post-analysis software for immune sequencing data (dated by TCRdb to between 2015 and 2016). Context from the whole study: Disease courses on record covered relapsing-remitting, secondary progressive and progressive-relapsing multiple sclerosis, though some patients had no subtype annotation. Patient repertoires were compared against roughly 12 previously published healthy control repertoires from donors aged about 6 to 26 years. A subset of samples was prepared in parallel using single-end sample barcoding, then pooled and co-amplified after Illumina adapter ligation.

This clonotype showed up many times. Which antigen it targets is not known. Per-base quality was not reported, and no clone a single base away is much larger than it. Reading the germline V gene gives CDR1 SGHTA and CDR2 FQGNSA. V is clipped by 4 bases and J by 4 bases, and the sequence between their germline boundaries is 13 bases long. Its CDR3 holds 14 amino acids, cysteine through phenylalanine. Just the 42-base CDR3 DNA is kept, in frame starting at base 1. Libraries were built with PCR. Sequenced using an Illumina HiSeq 2500. To reduce PCR and sequencing biases, unique molecular identifiers were incorporated into the TCR beta cDNA libraries. Per 1 to 10 million input T cells, approximately 500,000 cDNA molecules were obtained, such that each molecule approximated one T cell. The patient libraries were prepared and sequenced using the same protocol as the earlier healthy control dataset. Within a given batch, samples were prepared together, multiplexed and sequenced on the same HiSeq lane. Per the original workflow: MIGEC was used to process the raw barcoded reads, and molecular identifier groups with only a single read were discarded before consensus assembly and CDR3 extraction. VDJtools was used for post-analysis of the clonotype tables, and diversity was normalized by down-sampling every dataset to the size of the smallest sample. To correct batch-related cross-sample contamination, repertoire overlap clustering matched CDR3 amino acid sequences but not nucleotide sequences. In-frame beta chains were kept once TCRdb had trimmed the public reads at Q25 with fastp and called clones with MiXCR. Rows matching on CDR3 protein sequence are summarized as one entry with the most common DNA and genes. None of the V and J calls come from the authors' own analysis; TCRdb made them. The sample table contains 350,000 to 450,000 distinct CDR3 sequences; only one count was recorded for 39% of them. 7.5% to 8.5% of the sample is in the top ten clones.

What the authors observed across the whole study: Direct clustering with F measure showed strong co-clustering of samples prepared in the same batch, prompting a batch-effect correction. The multiple sclerosis patient group was slightly younger than the control group. Multiple sclerosis patients had significantly lower normalized Chao1 diversity than controls, a result that suggests substantial peripheral T-cell clonal expansion. Roughly 5 TRBV segments, including TRBV5-6, TRBV5-1 and TRBV20-1, were significantly more frequent in patients than controls.

To demonstrate the VDJtools post-analysis software, TCR beta repertoires were profiled from the peripheral blood of about 13 young patients with multiple sclerosis. The multiple sclerosis patients were children and adolescents ranging in age from about 6 to 17 years. The V and J genes are TRBV7-2 and TRBJ2-5; a weak D assignment points to TRBD1 (6 bases agree). The sequencing sample was made of blood. This receptor was obtained from a girl aged 2 to 10 with multiple sclerosis. The CDR3 corresponds to CASSSTGIRETQYF. At the DNA level, the sequence is TGTGCCAGCAGCTCTACAGGGATCCGAGAGACCCAGTACTTC.